This TCR beta chain was recovered during a study of beta chain features in type 1 diabetes. Study-wide context: Examination of sorted cells across all samples involved more than 85,000,000 cells. Study-level results: PCR may have favored shorter templates equally in patients and controls.

The J segment lost 15 bases and the V segment lost 2 bases, leaving 5 bases of the junction unmatched. The CDR3 has 13 residues. Looked up from germline, CDR1 is MDHEN and CDR2 is SYDVKM. Notes on this clone: Its antigen remains unidentified.

Sequenced material consisted of expressed TCRB transcripts (all of the isolated RNA was reverse transcribed). Sequencing was performed with immunoSEQ multiplex PCR; in TCRdb, only in-frame clones are kept and a portion is missing. The sample contains hundreds of thousands of clones, less than 15% of which appear only once. The sequence was obtained from a woman aged 40 to 50 in good health. The chain recombines TRBV28 with TRBJ2-3; 13 bases are a match to TRBD2. Sequences were obtained from naive CD4+ T cells from blood. The CDR3, as DNA: TGTGCCAGCAGTTTAGGGGGGACTAGCGGGGACTATTTT. Protein sequence: CASSLGGTSGDYF.